These 30 T cell receptor beta chains came from one sample sequenced in a study of blood T cell repertoires in COVID-19. The assay was immunoSEQ multiplex PCR, and TCRdb's table has in-frame clones only and misses some. Of approximately 74,000 clones in the sample, over 80% are singletons; the top ten hold 2.5% to 3%. Material: peripheral blood. Receptors were obtained from a man older than 75 with active or convalescent COVID-19.

The chain uses TRBV4-1 and TRBJ2-1; D unclear. The CDR3 loop spans 13 amino acids. The germline CDR1 and CDR2 sequences are MGHRA and YSYEKL. Trimming stripped 4 bases from V and 4 bases from J, with 8 bases between. The DNA for the CDR3 is TGCGCCAGCAGCCCCGGAGCGTACAATGAGCAGTTCTTC. It is translated as CASSPGAYNEQFF.

The chain employs TRBV28 and TRBJ2-7; 9 bases map to TRBD1. CDR3 length equals 13 residues. J lost 5 bases, V lost 9 bases, and 8 bases had no gene match. Germline loops: CDR1 MDHEN, CDR2 SYDVKM. The CDR3 is CASAGTGRDEQYF. The CDR3 region has the DNA TGTGCCAGTGCCGGGACAGGGAGGGACGAGCAGTACTTC.

The J gene is TRBJ1-1, the V gene TRBV29-1, with no clear D. The CDR3 contains 12 residues. The V end lost 5 bases, the J end lost 1 base, and 8 bases lay between the germline ends. Germline CDR1 reads SQVTM; CDR2 reads ANQGSEA. CDR3 sequence (DNA): TGCAGCGTTTCTCACAGGAACACTGAAGCTTTCTTT. Amino acids: CSVSHRNTEAFF.

The chain links TRBV29-1 to TRBJ1-5; 9 bases match TRBD1. V lost 6 bases, J lost 1 base, and 1 base stayed unmatched. The CDR3 is 13 residues long. Germline V gene lookup returns CDR1 SQVTM and CDR2 ANQGSEA. Here the CDR3 DNA reads TGCAGCGTGGGACAGGGAAGCAATCAGCCCCAGCATTTT. Its translation is CSVGQGSNQPQHF.

The chain combines TRBV4-3 with TRBJ2-2, with TRBD2 identical over 9 bases. The J segment lost 8 bases and the V segment lost 0 bases, leaving 13 bases of the junction unmatched. The CDR3 is 18 amino acids. Germline V gives CDR1 LGHNA, CDR2 YSLEER. As DNA, the CDR3 is TGCGCCAGCAGCCAAGAATTCTGGCGGGAGGGTCTAAGGGGGGAGCTGTTTTTT. It translates to CASSQEFWREGLRGELFF.

This clone was observed a handful of times. The DNA for the CDR3 is TGCGCCAGCAGCTTGTGGACCGGGGGGCAATATGGCTACACCTTC. Amino acids: CASSLWTGGQYGYTF. This sequence joins TRBV5-1 and TRBJ1-2; tentative D call: TRBD1 (6 bases). V was shortened by 1 base and J by 5 bases, with 15 bases between the two germline ends. Germline-derived CDR1 and CDR2 are SGHRS and YFSETQ. The CDR3 runs to 15 residues. Supplemented by reference TRBV5-1 and TRBJ1-2, the full variable domain reads KAGVTQTPRYLIKTRGQQVTLSCSPISGHRSVSWYQQTPGQGLQFLFEYFSETQRNKGNFPGRFSGRQFSNSRSEMNVSTLELGDSALYLCASSLWTGGQYGYTFGSGTRLTVV.

Of note for this clone: The same CDR3 can be traced to other DNA sequences in this sample. The chain recombines TRBV2 with TRBJ2-7; 7 nucleotides agree with TRBD1. The trim removed 5 bases at V and 6 bases at J, leaving 7 bases unmatched. There are 13 residues in the CDR3. Germline V gives CDR1 SNHLY, CDR2 FYNNEI. CDR3 sequence: CASSLTGFGEQYF. The CDR3 DNA sequence: TGTGCCAGCAGTCTGACAGGGTTCGGCGAGCAGTACTTC.

The chain carries TRBV10-3 and TRBJ1-1; maybe TRBD1 (6 bases). Trimming cost V 0 bases and J 1 base, with 9 bases left between them. The germline gives CDR1 ENHRY, CDR2 SYGVKD. The CDR3 contains 15 residues. The CDR3 loop is CAISESRTANTEAFF. DNA of the CDR3: TGTGCCATCAGTGAGTCGAGGACAGCGAACACTGAAGCTTTCTTT.

The chain has TRBV6-1 and TRBJ1-2; weak D call: TRBD1 (5 bases). The V gene's germline CDR1 is MNHNS and CDR2 SASEGT. The CDR3 runs to 15 residues. V gave up 2 bases and J gave up 0 bases, with 10 bases separating them. The CDR3 sequence is CASSERGGTNYGYTF. CDR3 coding DNA: TGTGCCAGCAGTGAACGGGGGGGGACTAACTATGGCTACACCTTC.

This clone was detected only once. V usage is TRBV12-5 and J usage is TRBJ2-1, with D perhaps matching TRBD2 (6 bases). CDR1 and CDR2 from the germline V gene are LGHNT and FRNRAP. The CDR3 extends over 13 amino acids. V was trimmed by 8 bases and J by 6 bases, leaving 14 bases between them. In DNA, the CDR3 is TGTGCTAGTTTAATCGCCGGGGGCAATGAGCAGTTCTTC. Amino acids: CASLIAGGNEQFF.

This chain links TRBV7-9 with TRBJ2-7, with D possibly TRBD1 on 5 matching bases. Germline V CDR1 and CDR2: SEHNR, FQNEAQ (reference sequence). Trimming removed 2 bases at V and 3 bases at J, with 14 bases between. This CDR3 contains 15 residues. This CDR3 is CASSLQGSIGYEQYF. The DNA for the CDR3 is TGTGCCAGCAGCTTACAGGGTTCCATTGGCTACGAGCAGTACTTC.

V is TRBV6-1 and J is TRBJ2-1; 8 bases are a match to TRBD1. The length of the CDR3 is 16 residues. The germline gives CDR1 MNHNS, CDR2 SASEGT. Trimming took 4 bases from V and 4 from J; bases not matched to a gene: 9. In DNA form, the CDR3 reads TGTGCCAGCAGTGCCCGCGGGACAGGCGTTTACAATGAGCAGTTCTTC. Protein product: CASSARGTGVYNEQFF.

J is TRBJ1-1 and V is TRBV7-2; the D is unclear. Germline CDR1 SGHTA, CDR2 FQGNSA. V lost 6 bases, J lost 1 base, and 15 bases lay in between. This CDR3 has 15 residues. The CDR3 here is CASRSIARRNTEAFF. The CDR3 DNA follows: TGTGCCAGCAGATCAATCGCACGGAGGAACACTGAAGCTTTCTTT.

This sequence joins TRBV19 and TRBJ2-7; 10 bases are a match to TRBD2. Germline V gene data show CDR1 as LNHDA and CDR2 as SQIVND (reference sequence). With V trimmed by 3 bases and J by 5 bases, 10 bases remained unmatched. The CDR3 spans 16 residues. CDR3 amino acids: CASSIEGTSAFNEQYF. Here the CDR3 DNA reads TGTGCCAGTAGTATTGAGGGGACTAGCGCTTTCAACGAGCAGTACTTC.

V is TRBV7-2 and J is TRBJ1-4; no firm D call. The CDR3 is 14 residues long. The V and J ends lost 5 bases and 8 bases respectively, with 15 bases between them. Germline assignment: CDR1 SGHTA and CDR2 FQGNSA. The CDR3 here is CASSPAGRSEKLFF. DNA for the CDR3: TGTGCCAGCAGCCCCGCGGGGAGGTCGGAAAAACTGTTTTTT.

This clone was seen a few times. The rearrangement links TRBV5-5 to TRBJ2-5; TRBD1 is a possible D gene (5 bases). This CDR3 has 12 amino acids. V was shortened by 7 bases and J by 4 bases, with 11 bases between the two germline ends. The germline V gene has CDR1 SGHKS and CDR2 YYEKEE (reference sequence). The CDR3 is CASGAVLETQYF. CDR3 nucleotides: TGTGCCAGCGGGGCAGTCCTAGAGACCCAGTACTTC.

This clone was counted many times. The chain uses TRBV6-1 and TRBJ1-6; D not resolved. With 2 bases removed from V and 7 bases from J, the gap between germline ends came to 21 bases. CDR3 length: 18 amino acids. CDR1 and CDR2 (germline): MNHNS, SASEGT. This CDR3 is CASSELHPWHAINSPLHF. The CDR3 nucleotides read TGTGCCAGCAGTGAACTCCACCCCTGGCACGCCATCAATTCACCCCTCCACTTT.

The V gene is TRBV5-6, the J gene TRBJ2-2; D perhaps matches TRBD2 (6 bases). The germline V and J ends were trimmed by 1 base and 4 bases, with 20 bases remaining between them. The germline gives CDR1 SGHDT, CDR2 YYEEEE. The CDR3 is made up of 18 amino acids. CDR3 in amino acids: CASSLTAREAFRTGELFF. The CDR3 DNA sequence: TGTGCCAGCAGCTTGACGGCCAGGGAGGCCTTTCGCACCGGGGAGCTGTTTTTT.

This sequence joins TRBV19 and TRBJ1-5; D is perhaps TRBD1 (5 bases). Germline V lookup: CDR1 LNHDA, CDR2 SQIVND (reference sequence). The V end was cut by 6 bases, the J end by 7 bases, with 16 bases between. The CDR3 is made up of 14 amino acids. The CDR3 region has the DNA TGTGCCAGTAGGTTCGGGCGCGGGGACCAGCCCCAGCATTTT. It yields the protein CASRFGRGDQPQHF.

The chain combines TRBV4-2 with TRBJ2-3, with TRBD1 matching over 8 bases. The V segment lost 0 bases and the J segment 5 bases; nucleotides outside the gene matches: 4. This CDR3 spans 15 amino acids. Germline assignment: CDR1 LGHNA and CDR2 YNFKEQ. The CDR3, as DNA: TGTGCCAGCAGCCAAGACAGGGGGCAAGGAGATACGCAGTATTTT. It is translated as CASSQDRGQGDTQYF.

Concerning this clone: The sample contains more than one DNA sequence encoding this CDR3. The rearrangement uses TRBV19 and TRBJ1-1, with 7 bases identical to TRBD1. The J segment lost 0 bases and the V segment lost 6 bases, leaving 4 bases of the junction unmatched. From germline, CDR1 is LNHDA and CDR2 SQIVND (reference sequence). The CDR3 spans 14 residues. CDR3 residues: CASRRQGVNTEAFF. The CDR3, as DNA: TGTGCCAGTAGACGACAGGGAGTGAACACTGAAGCTTTCTTT.

The chain's CDR3 is CASSETGAIGKLFF. In DNA, the CDR3 is TGCGCCAGCAGTGAGACAGGGGCAATTGGAAAACTGTTTTTT. This chain joins TRBV10-2 and TRBJ1-4; TRBD1 agrees at 7 bases. Germline assignment: CDR1 WSHSY and CDR2 SAAADI. J was trimmed by 10 bases and V by 2 bases; bases with no gene match: 7. The CDR3 has 14 residues.

This rearrangement joins TRBV5-6 to TRBJ1-1; D unclear. The germline CDR1 and CDR2 sequences are SGHDT and YYEEEE. V gave up 4 bases and J gave up 3 bases, with 7 bases separating them. The CDR3 totals 12 residues. This CDR3 is CASSVGYTEAFF. The CDR3 region has the DNA TGTGCCAGCAGCGTCGGGTACACTGAAGCTTTCTTT.

This chain connects TRBV28 to TRBJ1-2; 7 bases are shared with TRBD1. J was trimmed by 4 bases and V by 6 bases; bases with no gene match: 5. CDR1 MDHEN and CDR2 SYDVKM come from the germline V gene. The CDR3 covers 13 residues. The CDR3 region has the DNA TGTGCCAGCAGGGGACAGACGACCTATGGCTACACCTTC. Amino acid sequence: CASRGQTTYGYTF.

V and J are TRBV6-6 and TRBJ2-2, with TRBD2 matching over 11 bases. The CDR3 loop spans 15 amino acids. Germline values: CDR1 MNHNY, CDR2 SVGAGI (reference sequence). With 2 bases clipped from V and 6 bases from J, the junction kept 2 bases outside the gene matches. CDR3 loop: CASSYALAGAGELFF. The CDR3 coding sequence is TGTGCCAGCAGTTACGCACTAGCGGGGGCCGGGGAGCTGTTTTTT.

The chain has TRBV25-1 and TRBJ2-1; TRBD2 agrees at 12 bases. This CDR3 is built from 16 residues. Germline V gives CDR1 MGHDK, CDR2 SYGVNS. Trimming took 3 bases from V and 2 from J; bases not matched to a gene: 2. As DNA, the CDR3 is TGTGCCAGCAGTGATCGACTAGCGGGAGCCTACAATGAGCAGTTCTTC. Translating it yields CASSDRLAGAYNEQFF.

The CDR3 loop is CASSPGHPQRPQHF. The CDR3 DNA follows: TGTGCCAGCAGCCCGGGACATCCACAGAGGCCCCAGCATTTT. This rearrangement joins TRBV5-8 to TRBJ1-5; D perhaps matches TRBD1 (6 bases). Germline CDR1 and CDR2: SGHTS and YDEGEE. The CDR3 contains 14 residues. V shed 4 bases and J shed 9 bases, with 17 bases lying between them.

The J gene is TRBJ2-7, the V gene TRBV30; no clear D. CDR3 length equals 13 residues. Trimming took off 2 bases at V and 4 bases at J, with 12 bases between the two ends. Germline CDR1 is GTSNPN and CDR2 is SVGIG (reference sequence). CDR3 residues: CAWSHPNEYEQYF. The CDR3, as DNA: TGTGCCTGGAGTCATCCCAACGAGTACGAGCAGTACTTC.

The V gene is TRBV11-2, the J gene TRBJ2-7; tentatively, D is TRBD1 (6 bases). V was shortened by 2 bases and J by 2 bases, with 10 bases between the two germline ends. Germline V gene lookup returns CDR1 SGHAT and CDR2 FQNNGV. The length of the CDR3 is 14 residues. The CDR3 sequence: CASSLNQGPYEQYF. CDR3 nucleotide sequence: TGTGCCAGCAGCTTAAATCAGGGGCCCTACGAGCAGTACTTC.

The rearrangement uses TRBV5-1 and TRBJ2-1, with 10 bases aligning to TRBD2. The CDR3 covers 21 residues. CDR1 is SGHRS, CDR2 YFSETQ, per germline. The ends lost 8 bases at V and 7 bases at J; junction bases unmatched: 30. The CDR3 reads CASSLSGWPSGRLGTGNEQFF. Written as DNA, the CDR3 is TGCGCCAGTAGTCTATCGGGTTGGCCTAGCGGGAGACTCGGGACGGGGAATGAGCAGTTCTTC.